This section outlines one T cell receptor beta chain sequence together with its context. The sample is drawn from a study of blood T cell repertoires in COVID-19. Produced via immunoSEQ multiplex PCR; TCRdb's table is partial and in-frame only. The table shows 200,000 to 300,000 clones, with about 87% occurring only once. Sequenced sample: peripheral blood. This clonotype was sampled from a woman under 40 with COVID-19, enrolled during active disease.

CDR3 residues: CASSLANRVNAYEQYF. The CDR3 bases are TGTGCCAGCAGCTTAGCGAACAGGGTTAATGCCTACGAGCAGTACTTC. The chain links TRBV7-8 to TRBJ2-7; D might be TRBD1 (6 bases). Trimming removed 0 bases at V and 2 bases at J, with 14 bases between. CDR1 is SGHVS, CDR2 FQNEAQ, per germline. The CDR3 has 16 residues.